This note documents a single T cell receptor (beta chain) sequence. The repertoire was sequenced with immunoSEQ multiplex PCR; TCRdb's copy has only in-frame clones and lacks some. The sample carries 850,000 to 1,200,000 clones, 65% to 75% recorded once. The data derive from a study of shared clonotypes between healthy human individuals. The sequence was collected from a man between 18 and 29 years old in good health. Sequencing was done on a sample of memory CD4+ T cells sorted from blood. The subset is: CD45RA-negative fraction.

The CDR3 region is CASSLVVAGGTDTQYF. CDR3 DNA: TGTGCCAGCAGCTTGGTGGTAGCGGGGGGGACAGATACGCAGTATTTT. The chain recombines TRBV5-4 with TRBJ2-3; the match to TRBD2 covers 11 bases. Germline V CDR1 and CDR2: SGHNT, YYREEE (reference sequence). V dropped 0 bases and J dropped 3; count of bases not matched to a gene: 3. The CDR3 extends over 16 amino acids.